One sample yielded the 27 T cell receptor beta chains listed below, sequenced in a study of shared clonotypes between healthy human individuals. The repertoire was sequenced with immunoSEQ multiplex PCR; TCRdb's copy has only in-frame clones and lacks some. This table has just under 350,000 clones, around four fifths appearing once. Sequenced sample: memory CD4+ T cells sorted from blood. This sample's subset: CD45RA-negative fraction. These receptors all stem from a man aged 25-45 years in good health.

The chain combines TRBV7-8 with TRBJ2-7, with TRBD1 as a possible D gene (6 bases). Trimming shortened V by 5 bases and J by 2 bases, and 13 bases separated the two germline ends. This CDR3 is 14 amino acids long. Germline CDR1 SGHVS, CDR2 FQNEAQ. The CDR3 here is CASSENRVAYEQYF. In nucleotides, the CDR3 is TGTGCCAGCAGCGAAAACAGGGTGGCCTACGAGCAGTACTTC.

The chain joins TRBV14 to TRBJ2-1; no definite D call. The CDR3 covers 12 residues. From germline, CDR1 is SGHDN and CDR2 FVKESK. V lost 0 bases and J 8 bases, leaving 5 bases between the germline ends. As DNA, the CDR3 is TGTGCCAGCAGCCAAGAAGGCCATGAGCAGTTCTTC. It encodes CASSQEGHEQFF.

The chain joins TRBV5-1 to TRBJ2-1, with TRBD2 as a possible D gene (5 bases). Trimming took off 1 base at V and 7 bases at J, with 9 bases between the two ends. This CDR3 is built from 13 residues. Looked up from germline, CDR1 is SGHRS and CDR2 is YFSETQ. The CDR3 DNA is TGCGCCAGCAGCTTGACTAGAGGGAATGAGCAGTTCTTC. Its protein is CASSLTRGNEQFF.

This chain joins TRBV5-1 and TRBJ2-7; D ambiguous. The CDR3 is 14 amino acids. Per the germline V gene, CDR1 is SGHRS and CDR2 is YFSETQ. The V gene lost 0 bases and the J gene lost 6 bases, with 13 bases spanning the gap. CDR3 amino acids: CASSLDRSLGEQYF. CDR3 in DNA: TGCGCCAGCAGCTTGGATCGGTCGCTGGGCGAGCAGTACTTC.

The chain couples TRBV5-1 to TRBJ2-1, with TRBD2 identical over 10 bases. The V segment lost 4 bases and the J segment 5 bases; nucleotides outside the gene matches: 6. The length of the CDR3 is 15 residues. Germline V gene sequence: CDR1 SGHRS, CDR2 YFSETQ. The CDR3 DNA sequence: TGCGCCAGCAGCCCTATAGCGGGAGGTCACAATGAGCAGTTCTTC. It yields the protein CASSPIAGGHNEQFF.

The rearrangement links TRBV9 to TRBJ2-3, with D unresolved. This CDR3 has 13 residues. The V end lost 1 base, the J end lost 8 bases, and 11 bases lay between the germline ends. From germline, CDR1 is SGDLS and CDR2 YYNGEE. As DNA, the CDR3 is TGTGCCAGCAGCGTATTGTTAGCAGGTACGCAGTATTTT. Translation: CASSVLLAGTQYF.

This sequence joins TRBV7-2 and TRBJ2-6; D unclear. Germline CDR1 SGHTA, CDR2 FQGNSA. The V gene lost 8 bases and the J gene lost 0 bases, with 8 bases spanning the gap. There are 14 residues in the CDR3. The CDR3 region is CASAINSGANVLTF. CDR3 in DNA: TGTGCCAGCGCCATTAACTCTGGGGCCAACGTCCTGACTTTC.

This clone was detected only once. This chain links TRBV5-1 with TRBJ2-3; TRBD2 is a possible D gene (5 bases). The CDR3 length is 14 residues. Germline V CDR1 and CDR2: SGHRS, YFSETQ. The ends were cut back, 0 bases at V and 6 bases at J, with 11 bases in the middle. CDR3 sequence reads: CASSLAGVLDTQYF. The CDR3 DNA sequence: TGCGCCAGCAGCTTGGCCGGGGTTCTGGATACGCAGTATTTT.

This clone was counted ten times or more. DNA for the CDR3: TGTGCCAGCAGCTTGGTGGTCGGGCACGAGCAGTACTTC. It is translated as CASSLVVGHEQYF. The chain combines TRBV5-6 with TRBJ2-7, with unresolved D. Trimming removed 0 bases at V and 5 bases at J, with 9 bases between. Germline assignment: CDR1 SGHDT and CDR2 YYEEEE. CDR3 length: 13 residues.

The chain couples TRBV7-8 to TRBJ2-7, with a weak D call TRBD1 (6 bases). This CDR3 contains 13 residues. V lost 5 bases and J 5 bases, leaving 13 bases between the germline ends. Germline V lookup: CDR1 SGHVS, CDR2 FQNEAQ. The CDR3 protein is CASSVTQGNEQYF. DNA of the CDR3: TGTGCCAGCAGCGTTACACAGGGAAACGAGCAGTACTTC.

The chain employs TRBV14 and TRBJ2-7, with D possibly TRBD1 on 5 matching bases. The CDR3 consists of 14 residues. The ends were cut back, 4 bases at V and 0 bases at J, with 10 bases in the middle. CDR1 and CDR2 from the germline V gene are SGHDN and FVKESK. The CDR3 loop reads CASSPMTASYEQYF. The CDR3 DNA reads TGTGCCAGCAGCCCCATGACAGCCTCCTACGAGCAGTACTTC. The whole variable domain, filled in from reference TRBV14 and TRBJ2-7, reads EAGVTQFPSHSVIEKGQTVTLRCDPISGHDNLYWYRRVMGKEIKFLLHFVKESKQDESGMPNNRFLAERTGGTYSTLKVQPAELEDSGVYFCASSPMTASYEQYFGPGTRLTVT.

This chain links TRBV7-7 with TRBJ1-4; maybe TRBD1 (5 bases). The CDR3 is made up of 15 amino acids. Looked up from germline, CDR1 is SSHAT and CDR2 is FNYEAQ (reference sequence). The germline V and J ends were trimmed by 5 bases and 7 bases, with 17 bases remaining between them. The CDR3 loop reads CASSPSGHPGEKLFF. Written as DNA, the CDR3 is TGTGCCAGCAGCCCCTCAGGACATCCTGGTGAAAAACTGTTTTTT.

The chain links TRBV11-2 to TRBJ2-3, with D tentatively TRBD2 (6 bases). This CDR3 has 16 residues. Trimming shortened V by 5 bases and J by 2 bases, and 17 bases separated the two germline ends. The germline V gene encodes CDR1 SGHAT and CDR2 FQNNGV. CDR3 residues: CASSPLERVATDTQYF. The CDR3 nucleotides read TGTGCCAGCAGCCCATTAGAGCGGGTAGCCACAGATACGCAGTATTTT.

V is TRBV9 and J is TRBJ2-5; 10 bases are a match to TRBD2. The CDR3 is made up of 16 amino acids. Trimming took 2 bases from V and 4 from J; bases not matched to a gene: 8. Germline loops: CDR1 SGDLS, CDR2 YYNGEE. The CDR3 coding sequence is TGTGCCAGCAGCGTTGGAGCGGGAGGGATTCGAGAGACCCAGTACTTC. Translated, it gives CASSVGAGGIRETQYF.

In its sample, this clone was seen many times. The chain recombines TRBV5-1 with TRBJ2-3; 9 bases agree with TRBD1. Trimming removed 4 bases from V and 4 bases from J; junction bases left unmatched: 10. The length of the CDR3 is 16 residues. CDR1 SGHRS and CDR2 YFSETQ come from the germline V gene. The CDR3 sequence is CASSRGQGSSADTQYF. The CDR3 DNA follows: TGCGCCAGCAGCCGAGGACAGGGGAGTAGTGCAGATACGCAGTATTTT.

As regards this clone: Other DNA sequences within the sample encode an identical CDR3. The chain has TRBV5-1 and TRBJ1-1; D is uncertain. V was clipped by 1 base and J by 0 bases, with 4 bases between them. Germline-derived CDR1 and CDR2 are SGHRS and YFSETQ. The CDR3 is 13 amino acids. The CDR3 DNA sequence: TGCGCCAGCAGCTTGAGTGTGAACACTGAAGCTTTCTTT. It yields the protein CASSLSVNTEAFF.

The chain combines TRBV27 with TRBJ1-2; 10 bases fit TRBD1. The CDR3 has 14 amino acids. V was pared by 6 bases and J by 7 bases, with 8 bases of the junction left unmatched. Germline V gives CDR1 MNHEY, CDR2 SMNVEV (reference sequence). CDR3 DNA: TGTGCCAGCAGCATCGGACAGGGGGTTGGTGGCTACACCTTC. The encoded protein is CASSIGQGVGGYTF.

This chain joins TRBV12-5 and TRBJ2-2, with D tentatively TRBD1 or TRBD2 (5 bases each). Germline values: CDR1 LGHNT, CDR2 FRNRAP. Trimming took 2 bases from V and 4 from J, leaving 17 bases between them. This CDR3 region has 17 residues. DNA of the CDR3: TGTGCTAGTGGTTTGACGACTCCCAGGGACCTCACCGGGGAGCTGTTTTTT. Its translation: CASGLTTPRDLTGELFF.

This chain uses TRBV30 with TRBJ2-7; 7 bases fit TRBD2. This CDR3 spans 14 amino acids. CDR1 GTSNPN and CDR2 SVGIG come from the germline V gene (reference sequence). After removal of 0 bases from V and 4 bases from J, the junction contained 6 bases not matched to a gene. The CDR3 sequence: CAWSVPSGPYEQYF. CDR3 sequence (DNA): TGTGCCTGGAGTGTACCTAGCGGACCTTACGAGCAGTACTTC.

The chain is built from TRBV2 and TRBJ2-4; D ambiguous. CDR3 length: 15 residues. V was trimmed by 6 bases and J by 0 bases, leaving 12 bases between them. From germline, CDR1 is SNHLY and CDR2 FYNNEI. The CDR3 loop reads CASSRDRLAKNIQYF. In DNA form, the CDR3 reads TGTGCCAGCAGCCGAGACCGATTAGCCAAAAACATTCAGTACTTC.

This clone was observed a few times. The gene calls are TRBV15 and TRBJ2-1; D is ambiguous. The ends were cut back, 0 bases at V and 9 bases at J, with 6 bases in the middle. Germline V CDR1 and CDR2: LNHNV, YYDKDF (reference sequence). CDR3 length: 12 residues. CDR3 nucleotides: TGTGCCACCAGCAGAGATCGCGTTGAGCAGTTCTTC. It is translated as CATSRDRVEQFF.

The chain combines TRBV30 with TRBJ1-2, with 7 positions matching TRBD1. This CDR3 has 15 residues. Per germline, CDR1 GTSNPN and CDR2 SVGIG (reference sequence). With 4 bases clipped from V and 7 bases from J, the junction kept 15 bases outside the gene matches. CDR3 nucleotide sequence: TGTGCCTGGATAAACCGCCACAGGGGTTTCGGTGGCTACACCTTC. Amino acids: CAWINRHRGFGGYTF.

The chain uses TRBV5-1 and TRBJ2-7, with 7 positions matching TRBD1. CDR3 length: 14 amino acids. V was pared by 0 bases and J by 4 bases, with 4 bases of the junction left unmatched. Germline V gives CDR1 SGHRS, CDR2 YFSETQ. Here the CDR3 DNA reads TGCGCCAGCAGCTTGGAGGGACAGTCGTACGAGCAGTACTTC. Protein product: CASSLEGQSYEQYF.

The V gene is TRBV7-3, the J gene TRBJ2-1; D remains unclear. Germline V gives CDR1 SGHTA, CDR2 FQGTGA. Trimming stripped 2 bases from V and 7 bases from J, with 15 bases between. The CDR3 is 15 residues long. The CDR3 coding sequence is TGTGCCAGCAGCTTAGTCGTCGGGTTTTATAATGAGCAGTTCTTC. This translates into CASSLVVGFYNEQFF.

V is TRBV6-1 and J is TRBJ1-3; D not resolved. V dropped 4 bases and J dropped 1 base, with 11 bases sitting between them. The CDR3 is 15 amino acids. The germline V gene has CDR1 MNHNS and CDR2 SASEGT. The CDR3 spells CASSVRGSSGNTIYF. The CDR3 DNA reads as TGTGCCAGCAGTGTACGGGGTAGTTCTGGAAACACCATATATTTT.

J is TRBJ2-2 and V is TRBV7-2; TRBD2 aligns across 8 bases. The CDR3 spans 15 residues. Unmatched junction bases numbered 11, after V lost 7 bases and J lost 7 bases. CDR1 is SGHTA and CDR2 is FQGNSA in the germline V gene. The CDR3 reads CASIPPSGSVGELFF. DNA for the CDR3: TGTGCCAGCATCCCACCAAGCGGGAGTGTCGGGGAGCTGTTTTTT.

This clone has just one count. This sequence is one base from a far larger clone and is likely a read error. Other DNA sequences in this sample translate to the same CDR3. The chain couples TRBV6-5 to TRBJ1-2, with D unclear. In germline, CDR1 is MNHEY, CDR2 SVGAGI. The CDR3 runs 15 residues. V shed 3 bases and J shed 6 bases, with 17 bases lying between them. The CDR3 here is CASSYSIGRSDGYTF. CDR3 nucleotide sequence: TGTGCCAGCAGTTATAGTATAGGACGGTCAGATGGCTACACCTTC.